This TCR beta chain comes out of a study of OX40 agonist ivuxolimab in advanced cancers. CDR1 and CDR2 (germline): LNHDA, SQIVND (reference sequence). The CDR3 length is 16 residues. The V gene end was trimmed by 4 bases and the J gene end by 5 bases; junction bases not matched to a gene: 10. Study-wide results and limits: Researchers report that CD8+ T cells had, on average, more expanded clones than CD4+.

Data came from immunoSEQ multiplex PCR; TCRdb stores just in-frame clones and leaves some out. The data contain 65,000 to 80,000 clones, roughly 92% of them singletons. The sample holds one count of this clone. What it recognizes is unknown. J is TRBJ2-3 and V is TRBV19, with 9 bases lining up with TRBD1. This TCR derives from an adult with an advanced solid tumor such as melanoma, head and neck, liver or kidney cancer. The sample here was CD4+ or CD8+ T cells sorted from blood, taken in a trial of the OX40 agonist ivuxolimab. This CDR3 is CASSRYGQGLEDTQYF. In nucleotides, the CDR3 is TGTGCCAGTAGTAGATATGGACAGGGGTTAGAAGATACGCAGTATTTT.